This T cell receptor (beta chain) stems from a study of T cells expressing NK-cell markers. Germline CDR1 is MNHNY and CDR2 is SVGAGI (reference sequence). This CDR3 has 13 residues. Each CDR3 protein gets one entry in TCRdb, which reprocessed the 5' RACE reads and gives no DNA. The sample table sets out some 190,000 distinct CDR3 sequences. This TCR was recovered from a man aged 18-70 years in good health. V usage is TRBV6-6 and J usage is TRBJ2-5. Sequenced material: blood T cells: a sorted CD56 or NKG2C T cell subset, CD4+ or CD8+ T cells, or bulk PBMC T cells (not recorded which). CDR3 residues: CASSRGLQETQYF.